The present TCR beta chain was sequenced within a study of regulatory dendritic cells for organ transplantation. The wider study: Monocytes received vitamin D3 on days 0 and 4, IL-10 on day 4.

Allogeneic regulatory or mature dendritic cells were co-cultured for less than six days with CFSE-labeled sorted T cells at 1:10. Study-wide findings and caveats: Naive T cells showed high diversity, memory cells less, memory CD8+ least. Mature dendritic cells appeared to drive more memory CD8+ clonal expansion than regulatory ones.

The CDR3 runs 18 residues. Per the germline V gene, CDR1 is LNHDA and CDR2 is SQIVND (reference sequence). The V and J ends lost 1 base and 0 bases, in that order; junction bases with no gene match: 7. About this clone: Its target is unknown.

Clones were sequenced by immunoSEQ multiplex PCR, and TCRdb holds only the in-frame ones, with some missing. The sample has about 4,000 clones; 60% are singletons. The chain is built from TRBV19 and TRBJ2-3, with 10 nucleotides matching TRBD2. The receptor comes from a human donor in good health. What was sequenced was memory CD8+ T cells from blood cultured with regulatory dendritic cells. Subset given: CD45RO+ memory T cells. For the CDR3, the DNA is TGTGCCAGTAGTATAGGGGCCAGCGGGGGGGCTAGCACAGATACGCAGTATTTT. It is translated as CASSIGASGGASTDTQYF.